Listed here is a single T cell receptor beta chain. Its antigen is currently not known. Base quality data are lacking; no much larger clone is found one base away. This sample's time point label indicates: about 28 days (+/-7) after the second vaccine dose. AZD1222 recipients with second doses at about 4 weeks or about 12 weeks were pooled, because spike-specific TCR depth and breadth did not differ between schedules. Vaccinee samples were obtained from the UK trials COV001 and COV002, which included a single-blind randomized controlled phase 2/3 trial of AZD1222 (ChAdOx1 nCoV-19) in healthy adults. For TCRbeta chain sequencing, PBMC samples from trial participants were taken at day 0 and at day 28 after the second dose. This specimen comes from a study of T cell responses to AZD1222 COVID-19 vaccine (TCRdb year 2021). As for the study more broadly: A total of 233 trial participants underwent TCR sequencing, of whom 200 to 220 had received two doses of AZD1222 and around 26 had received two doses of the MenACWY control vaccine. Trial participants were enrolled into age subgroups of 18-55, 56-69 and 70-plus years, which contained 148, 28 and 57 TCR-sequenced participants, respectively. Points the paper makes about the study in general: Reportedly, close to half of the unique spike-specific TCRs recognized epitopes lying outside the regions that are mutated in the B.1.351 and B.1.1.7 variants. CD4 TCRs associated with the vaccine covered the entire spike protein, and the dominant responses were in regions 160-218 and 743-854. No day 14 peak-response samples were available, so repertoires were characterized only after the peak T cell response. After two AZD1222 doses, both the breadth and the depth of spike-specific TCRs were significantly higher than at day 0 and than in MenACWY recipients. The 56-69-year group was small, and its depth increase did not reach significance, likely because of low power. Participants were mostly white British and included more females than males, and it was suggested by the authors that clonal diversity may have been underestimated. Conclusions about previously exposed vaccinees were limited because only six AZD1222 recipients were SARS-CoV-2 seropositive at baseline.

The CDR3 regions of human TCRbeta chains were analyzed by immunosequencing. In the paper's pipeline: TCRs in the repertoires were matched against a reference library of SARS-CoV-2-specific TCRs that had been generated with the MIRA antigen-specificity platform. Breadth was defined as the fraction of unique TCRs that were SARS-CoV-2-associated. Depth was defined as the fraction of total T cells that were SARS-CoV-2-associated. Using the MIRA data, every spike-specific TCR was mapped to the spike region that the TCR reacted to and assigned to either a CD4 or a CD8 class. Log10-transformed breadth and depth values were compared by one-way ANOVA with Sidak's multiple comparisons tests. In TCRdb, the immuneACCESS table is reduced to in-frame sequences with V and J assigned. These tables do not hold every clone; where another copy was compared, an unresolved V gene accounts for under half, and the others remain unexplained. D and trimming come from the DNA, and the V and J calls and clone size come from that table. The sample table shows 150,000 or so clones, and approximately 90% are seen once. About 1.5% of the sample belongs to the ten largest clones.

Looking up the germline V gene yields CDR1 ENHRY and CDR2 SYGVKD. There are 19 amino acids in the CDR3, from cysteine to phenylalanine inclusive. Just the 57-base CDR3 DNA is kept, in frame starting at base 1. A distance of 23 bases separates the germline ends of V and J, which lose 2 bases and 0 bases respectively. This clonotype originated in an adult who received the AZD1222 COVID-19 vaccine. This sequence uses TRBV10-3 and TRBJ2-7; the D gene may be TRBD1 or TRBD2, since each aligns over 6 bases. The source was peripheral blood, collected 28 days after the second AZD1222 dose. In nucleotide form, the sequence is TGTGCCATCAGTGAGCCGCCCGGGGGCGCAGGTCTCCGCTCCTACGAGCAGTACTTC. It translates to CAISEPPGGAGLRSYEQYF.